This T cell receptor (beta chain) is from a study of beta chain features in type 1 diabetes. CDR1 and CDR2 (germline): LNHNV, YYDKDF (reference sequence). V shed 2 bases, J shed 0 bases, and the junction held 3 bases outside the gene matches. The CDR3 contains 16 residues. Reverse transcribing all isolated RNA meant expressed TCRB transcripts were sequenced. Clones were sequenced by immunoSEQ multiplex PCR, and TCRdb holds only the in-frame ones, with some missing. The sample shows a few hundred thousand clones, over 11% of them seen only once. This clone was seen more than once but under ten times. Its antigen is as yet unknown. General observations from the study: Shorter TCRB CDR3s, moderately but significantly so, marked every one of the four CD4+ subsets in Type 1 diabetes patients.

Sequenced input: naive CD4+ T cells from blood. This chain uses TRBV15 with TRBJ2-3; 9 bases are a match to TRBD1. The receptor was isolated from a man aged 25-40 years with type 1 diabetes. The CDR3, as DNA: TGTGCCACCAGCAGAAACAGGGGGCCTAGCACAGATACGCAGTATTTT. Residues: CATSRNRGPSTDTQYF.